The 3 T cell receptor beta chains below come from one sample, sequenced in a study of T-cell reconstitution after alpha-beta-depleted transplantation in children. Unique molecular identifiers were used to barcode this TCRbeta library. TCRdb re-derived calls from the PCR reads in MiXCR, one entry per CDR3 protein. There are about 27,000 distinct CDR3 sequences in the sample; under 8% occur only once, and about 7% lies in the top ten. Sequencing used PBMCs, mostly from graft donor cells, obtained 180 days after TCRalphabeta/CD19-depleted stem cell transplant. The source of these receptors is a male patient younger than 18 who had a stem cell transplant for acute myeloid leukemia, so the T cells may come from the graft donor.

This clonotype was seen many times. The gene calls are TRBV6-2 or TRBV6-3 and TRBJ2-5; no firm D call. This CDR3 comprises 10 residues. The V end lost 4 bases, the J end lost 4 bases, and 1 base lay between the germline ends. Germline CDR1 is MNHEY and CDR2 is SVGEGT. This CDR3 is CASSSETQYF. In DNA, the CDR3 is TGTGCCAGCAGTTCAGAGACCCAGTACTTC.

This clonotype was seen repeatedly, ten times or more. V and J are TRBV6-2 or TRBV6-3 and TRBJ2-7; the match to TRBD2 covers 7 bases. V trimming: 4 bases; J trimming: 3 bases; junction bases outside the gene matches: 6. Per the germline V gene, CDR1 is MNHEY and CDR2 is SVGEGT. CDR3 size: 14 residues. For the CDR3, the DNA is TGTGCCAGCAGTTGGGCGGGAGCCCTCTACGAGCAGTACTTC. Encoded protein: CASSWAGALYEQYF.

This clonotype was found many times. The chain joins TRBV5-1 to TRBJ2-7, with D possibly called TRBD1 or TRBD2 (5 bases each). The CDR3 runs to 16 residues. Per the germline V gene, CDR1 is SGHRS and CDR2 is YFSETQ. V lost 4 bases to trimming and J lost 4 bases, with 21 bases between them. The CDR3 reads CASSPRGQGHNYEQYF. The CDR3 bases are TGCGCCAGCAGCCCCCGCGGGCAGGGTCATAATTACGAGCAGTACTTC.